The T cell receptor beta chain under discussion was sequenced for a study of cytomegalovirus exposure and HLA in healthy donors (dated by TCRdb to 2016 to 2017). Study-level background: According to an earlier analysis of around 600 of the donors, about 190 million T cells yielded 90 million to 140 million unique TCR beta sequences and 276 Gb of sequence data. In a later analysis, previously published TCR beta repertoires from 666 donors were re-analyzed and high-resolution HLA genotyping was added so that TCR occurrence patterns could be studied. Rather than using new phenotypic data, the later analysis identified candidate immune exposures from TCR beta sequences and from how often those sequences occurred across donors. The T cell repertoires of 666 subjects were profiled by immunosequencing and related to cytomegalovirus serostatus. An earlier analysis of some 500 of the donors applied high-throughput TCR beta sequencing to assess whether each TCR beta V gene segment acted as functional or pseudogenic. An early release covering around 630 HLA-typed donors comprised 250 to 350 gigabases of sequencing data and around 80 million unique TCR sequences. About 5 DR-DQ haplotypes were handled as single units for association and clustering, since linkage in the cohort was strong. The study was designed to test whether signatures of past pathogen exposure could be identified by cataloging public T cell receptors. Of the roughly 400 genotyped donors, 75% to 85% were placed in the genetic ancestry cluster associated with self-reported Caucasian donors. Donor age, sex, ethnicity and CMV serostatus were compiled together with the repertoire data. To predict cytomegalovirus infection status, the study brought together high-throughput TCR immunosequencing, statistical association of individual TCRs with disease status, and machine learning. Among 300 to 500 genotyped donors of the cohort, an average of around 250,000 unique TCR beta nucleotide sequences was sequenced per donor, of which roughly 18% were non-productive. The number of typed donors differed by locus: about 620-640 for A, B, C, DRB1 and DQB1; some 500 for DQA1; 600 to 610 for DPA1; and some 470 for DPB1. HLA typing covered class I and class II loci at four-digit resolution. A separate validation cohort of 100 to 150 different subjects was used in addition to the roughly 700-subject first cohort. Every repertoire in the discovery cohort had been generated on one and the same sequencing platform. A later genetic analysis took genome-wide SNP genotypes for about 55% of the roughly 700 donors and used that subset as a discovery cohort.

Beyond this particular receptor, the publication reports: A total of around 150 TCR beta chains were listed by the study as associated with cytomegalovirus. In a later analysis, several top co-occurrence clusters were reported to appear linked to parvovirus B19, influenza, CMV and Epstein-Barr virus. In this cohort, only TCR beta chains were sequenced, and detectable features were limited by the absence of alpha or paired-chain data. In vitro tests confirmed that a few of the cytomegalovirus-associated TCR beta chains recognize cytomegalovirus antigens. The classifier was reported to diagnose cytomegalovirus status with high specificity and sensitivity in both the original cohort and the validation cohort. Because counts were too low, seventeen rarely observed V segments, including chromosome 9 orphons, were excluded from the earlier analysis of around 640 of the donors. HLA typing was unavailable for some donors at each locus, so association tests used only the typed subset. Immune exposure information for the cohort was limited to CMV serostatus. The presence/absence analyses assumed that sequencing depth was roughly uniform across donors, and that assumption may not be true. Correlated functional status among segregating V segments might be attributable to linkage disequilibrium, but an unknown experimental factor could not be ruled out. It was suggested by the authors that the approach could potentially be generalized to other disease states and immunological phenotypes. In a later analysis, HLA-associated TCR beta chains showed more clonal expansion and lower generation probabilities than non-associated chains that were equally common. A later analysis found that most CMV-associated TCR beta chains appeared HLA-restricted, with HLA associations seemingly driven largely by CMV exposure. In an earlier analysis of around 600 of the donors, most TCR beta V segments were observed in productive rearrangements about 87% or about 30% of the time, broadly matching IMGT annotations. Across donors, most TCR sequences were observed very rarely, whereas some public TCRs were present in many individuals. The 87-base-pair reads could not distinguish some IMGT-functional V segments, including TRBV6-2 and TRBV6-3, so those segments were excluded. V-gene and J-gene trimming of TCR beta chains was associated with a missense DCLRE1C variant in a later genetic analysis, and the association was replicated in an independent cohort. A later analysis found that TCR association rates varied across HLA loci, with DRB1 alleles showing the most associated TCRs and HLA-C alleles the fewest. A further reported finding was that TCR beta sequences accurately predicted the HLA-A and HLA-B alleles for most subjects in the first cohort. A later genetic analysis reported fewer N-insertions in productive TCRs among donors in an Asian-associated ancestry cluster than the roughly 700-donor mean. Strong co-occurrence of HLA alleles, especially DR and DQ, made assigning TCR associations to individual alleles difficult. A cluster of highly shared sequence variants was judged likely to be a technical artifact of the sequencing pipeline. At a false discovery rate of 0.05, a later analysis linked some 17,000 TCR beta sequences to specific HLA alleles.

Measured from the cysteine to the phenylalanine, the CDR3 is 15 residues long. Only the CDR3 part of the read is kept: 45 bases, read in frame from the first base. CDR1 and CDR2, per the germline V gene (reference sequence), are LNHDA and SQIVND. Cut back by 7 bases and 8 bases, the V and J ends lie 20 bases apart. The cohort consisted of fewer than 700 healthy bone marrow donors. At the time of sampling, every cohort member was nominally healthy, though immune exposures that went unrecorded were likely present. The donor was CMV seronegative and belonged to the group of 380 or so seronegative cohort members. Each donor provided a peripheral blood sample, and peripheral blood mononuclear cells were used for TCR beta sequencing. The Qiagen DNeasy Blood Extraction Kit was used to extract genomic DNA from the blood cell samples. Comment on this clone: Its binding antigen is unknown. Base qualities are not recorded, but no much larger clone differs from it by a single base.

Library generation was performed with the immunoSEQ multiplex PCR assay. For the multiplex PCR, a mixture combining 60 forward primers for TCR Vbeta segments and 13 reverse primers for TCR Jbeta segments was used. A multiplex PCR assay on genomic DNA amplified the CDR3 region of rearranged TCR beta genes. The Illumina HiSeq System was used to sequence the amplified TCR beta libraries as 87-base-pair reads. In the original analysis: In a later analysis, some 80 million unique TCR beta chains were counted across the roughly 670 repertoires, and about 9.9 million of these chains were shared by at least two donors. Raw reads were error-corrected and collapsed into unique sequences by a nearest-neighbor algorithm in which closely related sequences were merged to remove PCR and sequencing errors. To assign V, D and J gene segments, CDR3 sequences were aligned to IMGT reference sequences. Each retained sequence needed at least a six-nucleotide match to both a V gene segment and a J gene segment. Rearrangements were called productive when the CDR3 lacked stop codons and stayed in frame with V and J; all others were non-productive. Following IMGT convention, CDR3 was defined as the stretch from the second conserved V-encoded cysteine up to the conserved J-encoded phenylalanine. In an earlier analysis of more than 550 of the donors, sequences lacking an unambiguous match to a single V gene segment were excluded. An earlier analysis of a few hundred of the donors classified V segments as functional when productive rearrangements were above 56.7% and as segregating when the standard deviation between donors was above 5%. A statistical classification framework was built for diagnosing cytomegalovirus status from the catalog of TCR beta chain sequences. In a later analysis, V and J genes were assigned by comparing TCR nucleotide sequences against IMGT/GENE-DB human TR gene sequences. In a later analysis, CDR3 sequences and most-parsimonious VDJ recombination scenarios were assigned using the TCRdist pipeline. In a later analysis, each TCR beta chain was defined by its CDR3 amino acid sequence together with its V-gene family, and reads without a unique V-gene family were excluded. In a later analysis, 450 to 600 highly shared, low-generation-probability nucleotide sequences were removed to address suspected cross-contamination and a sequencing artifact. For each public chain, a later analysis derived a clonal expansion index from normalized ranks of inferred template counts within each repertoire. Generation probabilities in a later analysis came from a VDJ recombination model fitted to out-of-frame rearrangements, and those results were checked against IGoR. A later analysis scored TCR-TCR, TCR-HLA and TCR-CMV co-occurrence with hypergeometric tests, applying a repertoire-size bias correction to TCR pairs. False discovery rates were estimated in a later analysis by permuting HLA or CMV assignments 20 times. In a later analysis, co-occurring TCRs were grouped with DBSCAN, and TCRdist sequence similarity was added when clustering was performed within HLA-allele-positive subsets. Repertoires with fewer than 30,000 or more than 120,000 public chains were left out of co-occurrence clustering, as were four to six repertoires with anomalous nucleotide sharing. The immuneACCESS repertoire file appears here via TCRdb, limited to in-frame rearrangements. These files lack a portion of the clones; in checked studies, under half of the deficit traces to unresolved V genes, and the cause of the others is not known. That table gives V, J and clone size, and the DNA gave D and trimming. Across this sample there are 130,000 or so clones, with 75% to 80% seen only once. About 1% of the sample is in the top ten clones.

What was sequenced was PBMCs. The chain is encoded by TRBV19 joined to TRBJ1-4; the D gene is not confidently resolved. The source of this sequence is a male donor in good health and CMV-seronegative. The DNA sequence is TGTGCCAGTACGGCCCGGCGCGGGAGGAACGAAAAACTGTTTTTT. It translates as CASTARRGRNEKLFF.